The rows below give T cell receptor beta chains drawn from one sample of a study of post-analysis software for immune sequencing data. A single record per CDR3 protein comes from TCRdb applying MiXCR to the PCR reads. Of some 260,000 distinct CDR3 sequences in the sample, 35% to 40% were seen once. Sequenced material: blood. All receptors come from a girl between 5 and 17 years old with multiple sclerosis. Each CDR3 is given with its conserved first and last residue. Each record gives: V gene, J gene, clone size, CDR3 protein. Clone size appears in some rows only: once, few, many, or a class for an expanded clone.

TRBV5-1	TRBJ1-2	many	CASSLEGSYYGYTF
TRBV20-1	TRBJ2-3	once	CSARDRGRTDAQYF
TRBV5-1	TRBJ2-3	many	CASNPTSAYTDTQYF
TRBV10-2	TRBJ1-1	many	CASSGARPEAFF
TRBV3-1	TRBJ2-3	.	CASSPQGGSYGTDTQYF
TRBV20-1	TRBJ1-5	.	CSARRLGQPQHF
TRBV5-1	TRBJ2-5	many	CASSPGQEETQYF
TRBV2	TRBJ2-5	many	CASSEPGLAGGFQETQYF
TRBV10-3	TRBJ1-3	.	CAIGEQGYGNTIYF
TRBV4-1	TRBJ1-1	many	CASSHGTPDPEAFF
TRBV5-1	TRBJ2-7	.	CASEPGLAGAVTRYF
TRBV5-1	TRBJ2-4	many	CASSWEGPNGAKNIQYF
TRBV11-2	TRBJ1-1	many	CASSSPAGGSRTEAFF
TRBV7-9	TRBJ2-5	many	CASSSGQGGETQYF
TRBV15	TRBJ2-3	many	CATSRDSPDTQYF
TRBV4-1	TRBJ1-1	.	CASSQDTPRTFF
TRBV6-2/TRBV6-3	TRBJ1-1	few	CASRTVTGNTEAFF
TRBV5-6	TRBJ2-3	many	CASSSINADTQYF
TRBV18	TRBJ1-5	.	CACSPQTGGGASNQPQHF
TRBV18	TRBJ1-2	.	CASSPYRTGANYGYTF
TRBV27	TRBJ2-7	few	CASSTTGLLSYEQYF
TRBV3-1	TRBJ1-2	many	CASSPGQPPGGYGYTF
TRBV7-3	TRBJ2-3	many	CASSFGAADTQYF
TRBV5-6	TRBJ2-3	few	CASSLGLASDTQYF
TRBV20-1	TRBJ1-5	few	CSARPLGQESRPQHF
TRBV27	TRBJ2-6	many	CASMDRTQLSGANVLTF
TRBV7-2	TRBJ2-5	.	CASSQELQETQYF
TRBV29-1	TRBJ1-4	.	CSVLRDNGNEKLFF
TRBV12-3/TRBV12-4	.	.	CASSLGRDRGYEQYF
TRBV5-1	TRBJ1-1	.	CASSKGRANTEAFF
TRBV10-3	TRBJ2-1	.	CVITPGWNEQFF
TRBV6-5	TRBJ1-6	once	CASRRDNDSPLHF
TRBV12-3/TRBV12-4	TRBJ1-1	.	CASSFSLFTEAFF
TRBV25-1	TRBJ2-1	many	CASSESGTAYNEQFF
TRBV14	TRBJ2-7	.	CASSRWTGQGSHEQYF
TRBV9	TRBJ1-1	.	CACRRGLGDTEAFF
TRBV5-1	TRBJ2-5	many	CASSVYEQGLAKKTQYF
TRBV7-3	TRBJ2-1	.	CASSFGRANEQFF
TRBV6-5	TRBJ2-3	.	CASSQYRSRPTDTQYF
TRBV12-3/TRBV12-4	.	few	CASSPWTSGSGNEQYF
TRBV10-3	TRBJ2-1	.	CAISRLAGEGTRDNEQFF
TRBV14	TRBJ2-5	.	CASSQPGRPPETQYF
TRBV5-1	TRBJ1-6	few	CASSWGESNSPLHF
TRBV10-3	TRBJ2-2	few	CAISEGGGHGTGELFF
TRBV20-1	TRBJ2-2	few	CSARLAGGLEELFF
TRBV5-1	TRBJ1-3	.	CASSPGTGGATIYF
TRBV7-2	TRBJ2-2	.	CASSLRLAGAPRPGTGTGELFF
TRBV20-1	TRBJ1-2	.	CSAHVTTENYGYTF
TRBV6-2/TRBV6-3	TRBJ2-3	.	CASSLGLAGTTGDTQYF
TRBV13	TRBJ1-1	.	CASSLGSVWGTEAFF
TRBV5-1	TRBJ2-7	few	CASSRDGYNEQYF
TRBV27	TRBJ2-7	.	CANSLWGAGEQYF